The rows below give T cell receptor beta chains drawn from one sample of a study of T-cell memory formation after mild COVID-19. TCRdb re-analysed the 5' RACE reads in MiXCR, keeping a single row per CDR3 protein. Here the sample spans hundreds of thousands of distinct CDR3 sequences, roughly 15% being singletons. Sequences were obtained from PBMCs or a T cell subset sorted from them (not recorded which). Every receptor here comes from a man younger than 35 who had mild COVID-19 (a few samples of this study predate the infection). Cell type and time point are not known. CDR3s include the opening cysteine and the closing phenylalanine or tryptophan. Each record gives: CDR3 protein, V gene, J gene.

CATSDPGTLETQYF	TRBV24-1	TRBJ2-5
CASSYSAQAYEQYF	TRBV6-5	TRBJ2-7
CASSLRTGGMDEQFF	TRBV7-2	TRBJ2-1
CASSIGTGSYNEQFF	TRBV18	TRBJ2-1
CASSLRGPANYGYTF	TRBV5-1	TRBJ1-2
CASSWAGTAQETQYF	TRBV5-1	TRBJ2-5
CASTPRGVGYGYTF	TRBV3-1	TRBJ1-2
CASREPAGGSSGANVLTF	TRBV2	TRBJ2-6
CASSVGYRQETQYF	TRBV9	TRBJ2-5
CASSLVGSQLAKNIQYF	TRBV5-1	TRBJ2-4
CASSVGTSYNEQFF	TRBV9	TRBJ2-1
CASSLYPGTPNTGELFF	TRBV5-4	TRBJ2-2
CASSQEGVYEQYF	TRBV3-1	TRBJ2-7
CASSQEPGLAGGELFF	TRBV4-1	TRBJ2-2
CASSAATGTGSGEQFF	TRBV5-1	TRBJ2-1
CASSSDRNEQFF	TRBV6-5	TRBJ2-1
CASSDRALETQYF	TRBV12-3/TRBV12-4	TRBJ2-5
CASSPDRRGEQFF	TRBV7-2	TRBJ2-1
CASSSVWDTSGANVLTF	TRBV12-3/TRBV12-4	TRBJ2-6
CASSQVSSRGRYEAFF	TRBV4-1	TRBJ1-1
CASRLAGSGRAPSYNEQFF	TRBV12-2	TRBJ2-1
CASSLRMAYTDTQYF	TRBV13	TRBJ2-3
CASSLYGGQPQHF	TRBV5-6	TRBJ1-5
CASSLSGLYTEAFF	TRBV12-3/TRBV12-4	TRBJ1-1
CASSQLGGVNSPLHF	TRBV4-1	TRBJ1-6
CASSPLATNEKLFF	TRBV7-9	TRBJ1-4
CASSADREIRGYTF	TRBV9	TRBJ1-2
CASSVSGANVLTF	TRBV7-9	TRBJ2-6
CASHDHADTQYF	TRBV7-9	TRBJ2-3
CASSQQSGDEKLFF	TRBV12-3/TRBV12-4	TRBJ1-4
CASSDASGAYNEQFF	TRBV6-4	TRBJ2-1
CASSLRTNSPLHF	TRBV7-9	TRBJ1-6
CASSYSYGYTF	TRBV6-6	TRBJ1-2
CASSLGLRVGWETQYF	TRBV11-2	TRBJ2-5
CASSLSGDQPQHF	TRBV5-1	TRBJ1-5
CASSQSASPRSPGELFF	TRBV4-3	TRBJ2-2
CASSRGQRGEKLFF	TRBV5-4	TRBJ1-4
CASSFDRVEQFF	TRBV3-1	TRBJ2-1
CASSYWGGRPIAKNIQYF	TRBV7-2	TRBJ2-4
CASSKRYSTRGEQFF	TRBV6-6	TRBJ2-1
CASSVLGQGGNTIYF	TRBV12-3/TRBV12-4	TRBJ1-3
CASSQDSSETQYF	TRBV3-1	TRBJ2-5
CASSKVHLDQPQHF	TRBV21-1	TRBJ1-5
CASSGTEISGANVLTF	TRBV6-2/TRBV6-3	TRBJ2-6
CSARDSRVKTEAFF	TRBV20-1	TRBJ1-1
CASSTGHEQYF	TRBV6-5	TRBJ2-7
CASSFPGLDVARETQYF	TRBV7-9	TRBJ2-5
CASSTGQGSSSYNEQFF	TRBV5-1	TRBJ2-1
CAGGSYNSPLHF	TRBV6-2/TRBV6-3	TRBJ1-6
CASSSLPADNEQFF	TRBV7-2	TRBJ2-1
CSAPRRGLNTQYF	TRBV20-1	TRBJ2-3
CASLTDMNTEAFF	TRBV2	TRBJ1-1
CASSQSTLAGGSDTQYF	TRBV4-2	TRBJ2-3